This T cell receptor beta chain was profiled in a study of regulatory T cells in long-lasting Graves disease. Points from the study as a whole: Whereas more than 950 public clonotypes were shared by new patients, persistent patients shared more, at 2,500 to 3,500.

This clonotype appeared many times. What it recognizes is unknown. Arm-PCR of CDR3 regions with iRepertoire HTBI primers generated TCR beta libraries. TCRdb re-analysed the multiplex PCR reads in MiXCR, keeping a single row per CDR3 protein. The sample gives 400,000 to 500,000 distinct CDR3 sequences, more than 13% of which show up once; about a sixth is in the top ten. Time point in this sample: newly diagnosed GD, antithyroid drugs for less than 3 months. Construction of the TCR library relied on RNA isolated from PBMCs. This sample also appeared in a second study, on T cells in Graves' hyperthyroidism and ophthalmopathy. That study reports: Pregnant or lactating patients were excluded, as were those with uncontrolled infection or other autoimmune disease.

This sequence was found in a woman aged 30 to 39 with Graves disease. The sample consisted of peripheral blood mononuclear cells (PBMCs), taken at new diagnosis, from a patient treated with antithyroid drugs.

The CDR3 bases are TGTGCTAGTGCCATACACCCTCTACCGGGACTAGGGGCCCGCACAGATACGCAGTATTTT. It codes for CASAIHPLPGLGARTDTQYF. The chain carries TRBV12-5 and TRBJ2-3; 8 bases are a match to TRBD2. The CDR3 covers 20 residues. Germline-derived CDR1 and CDR2 are LGHNT and FRNRAP. The V and J ends lost 7 bases and 1 base, in that order; junction bases with no gene match: 22.